The 15 T cell receptor beta chains in this list originate from one sample, sequenced in a study of T cell responses to AZD1222 COVID-19 vaccine. The assay was immunoSEQ multiplex PCR, and TCRdb's table has in-frame clones only and misses some. In the table there are 90,000 to 95,000 clones, roughly 88% of which are singletons. The sequencing here drew on peripheral blood, taken on day 0 of AZD1222 vaccination. Source of these receptors: an adult in good health.

The J gene is TRBJ2-1, the V gene TRBV6-5; D is possibly TRBD2 (5 bases). Trimming pared 2 bases from V and 5 bases from J, leaving 13 bases between. The CDR3 is made up of 15 amino acids. Per germline, CDR1 MNHEY and CDR2 SVGAGI. This CDR3 reads CASSYTGIGNNEQFF. CDR3 sequence (DNA): TGTGCCAGCAGTTACACGGGAATCGGCAACAATGAGCAGTTCTTC.

The rearrangement joins TRBV10-3 to TRBJ1-5, with D perhaps matching TRBD1 (5 bases). The V end lost 10 bases, the J end lost 5 bases, and 12 bases lay between the germline ends. The CDR3 loop spans 12 amino acids. Germline values: CDR1 ENHRY, CDR2 SYGVKD. The CDR3 reads CASGTVDQPQHF. CDR3 nucleotides: TGTGCCAGTGGGACCGTCGATCAGCCCCAGCATTTT.

The chain uses TRBV12-3 or TRBV12-4 and TRBJ1-5; D gene unclear. Trimming removed 3 bases at V and 8 bases at J, with 11 bases between. The CDR3 is made up of 13 amino acids. As DNA, the CDR3 is TGTGCCAGCAGTTTCGGAGGGAGCAAGCCCCAGCATTTT. Protein sequence: CASSFGGSKPQHF.

Ten or more counts support this clone. V gene TRBV5-1 combines with J gene TRBJ1-2; tentative D call: TRBD1 (6 bases). Trimming took off 3 bases at V and 4 bases at J, with 10 bases between the two ends. The CDR3 has 13 amino acids. Germline loops: CDR1 SGHRS, CDR2 YFSETQ. The CDR3 DNA is TGCGCCAGCAGCTGGGACAAGGCCTATGGCTACACCTTC. Protein: CASSWDKAYGYTF.

The chain links TRBV6-5 to TRBJ1-2; D perhaps matches TRBD1 (6 bases). The CDR3 loop spans 12 amino acids. Trimming pared 7 bases from V and 8 bases from J, leaving 14 bases between. Germline V gene lookup returns CDR1 MNHEY and CDR2 SVGAGI. CDR3: CASTTGRGGYTF. CDR3 bases: TGTGCCAGCACCACAGGGCGCGGAGGCTACACCTTC.

The rearrangement uses TRBV6-2 or TRBV6-3 and TRBJ1-1; D gene unclear. The germline V gene encodes CDR1 MNHEY and CDR2 SVGEGT. V lost 5 bases and J lost 3, with 7 bases in between. This CDR3 is 12 amino acids long. The CDR3, as DNA: TGTGCCAGCAGTGAGCATGACACTGAAGCTTTCTTT. It is translated as CASSEHDTEAFF.

The DNA of the CDR3 is TGTGCCAGCAGCGGTACAGGGGCCGCCGGGAACACTGAAGCTTTCTTT. Translation gives CASSGTGAAGNTEAFF. This chain uses TRBV9 with TRBJ1-1; TRBD1 agrees at 7 bases. CDR3 length: 16 amino acids. Trimming took 3 bases from V and 1 from J; bases not matched to a gene: 9. Germline CDR1 and CDR2: SGDLS and YYNGEE. Variable domain in full (rest from reference TRBV9 and TRBJ1-1): DSGVTQTPKHLITATGQRVTLRCSPRSGDLSVYWYQQSLDQGLQFLIQYYNGEERAKGNILERFSAQQFPDLHSELNLSSLELGDSALYFCASSGTGAAGNTEAFFGQGTRLTVV.

CDR3: CASSQRRGRNTGELFF. The CDR3 coding sequence is TGTGCCAGCAGCCAACGGAGGGGGAGGAACACCGGGGAGCTGTTTTTT. The chain is built from TRBV3-1 (or the pseudogene TRBV3-2) and TRBJ2-2; D may be TRBD1 or TRBD2 (6 bases each). From germline, CDR1 is LGHDT and CDR2 YNNKEL (reference sequence). V was pared by 2 bases and J by 1 base, with 11 bases between. CDR3 size: 16 residues.

This clone was recorded only once. The V gene is TRBV5-1, the J gene TRBJ1-4; TRBD1 aligns across 9 bases. The CDR3 covers 16 residues. CDR1 and CDR2 (germline): SGHRS, YFSETQ. With 4 bases clipped from V and 3 bases from J, the junction kept 7 bases outside the gene matches. The CDR3 protein is CASSLSRQGANEKLFF. The CDR3 DNA sequence: TGCGCCAGCAGCCTATCTCGACAGGGGGCTAATGAAAAACTGTTTTTT.

This chain uses TRBV7-2 with TRBJ2-7; 8 nucleotides agree with TRBD2. The CDR3 runs to 15 residues. The germline gives CDR1 SGHTA, CDR2 FQGNSA. After removal of 1 base from V and 1 base from J, the junction contained 3 bases not matched to a gene. CDR3 in DNA: TGTGCCAGCAGCTTAGGTAGCGGGGTTTCCTACGAGCAGTACTTC. As protein: CASSLGSGVSYEQYF.

The chain recombines TRBV4-1 with TRBJ1-5, with TRBD1 matching 10 bases. The length of the CDR3 is 19 residues. Germline values: CDR1 MGHRA, CDR2 YSYEKL. The trim removed 2 bases at V and 5 bases at J, leaving 15 bases unmatched. The CDR3 bases are TGCGCCAGCAGCCAAACTACCGGGACAGGGGTGGATTGGCATCAGCCCCAGCATTTT. This codes for CASSQTTGTGVDWHQPQHF.

The chain is built from TRBV3-1 (or the pseudogene TRBV3-2) and TRBJ1-1; no firm D call. The germline gives CDR1 LGHDT, CDR2 YNNKEL (reference sequence). The CDR3 spans 13 residues. V gave up 2 bases and J gave up 4 bases, with 8 bases separating them. Here the CDR3 reads CASSQSLGTEAFF. In DNA form, the CDR3 reads TGTGCCAGCAGCCAATCCCTCGGCACTGAAGCTTTCTTT.

This clone was recorded a few times. The chain recombines TRBV19 with TRBJ2-5; D gene ambiguous. The CDR3 totals 14 residues. V dropped 5 bases and J dropped 4 bases, with 14 bases sitting between them. Germline V gene lookup returns CDR1 LNHDA and CDR2 SQIVND (reference sequence). CDR3 coding DNA: TGTGCCAGTAGTGCCGACTCGGTCCGAGAGACCCAGTACTTC. Translated: CASSADSVRETQYF.

The chain joins TRBV9 to TRBJ2-2; D gene uncertain. In germline, CDR1 is SGDLS, CDR2 YYNGEE. The CDR3 length is 14 residues. Trimming removed 0 bases from V and 7 bases from J, with 10 bases in between. The CDR3 here is CASSVDLVSGELFF. CDR3 coding DNA: TGTGCCAGCAGCGTAGACCTCGTTAGCGGGGAGCTGTTTTTT. The full variable domain, completed using reference TRBV9 and TRBJ2-2, is DSGVTQTPKHLITATGQRVTLRCSPRSGDLSVYWYQQSLDQGLQFLIQYYNGEERAKGNILERFSAQQFPDLHSELNLSSLELGDSALYFCASSVDLVSGELFFGEGSRLTVL.

V gene TRBV11-3 combines with J gene TRBJ1-1, with a possible D match to TRBD1 (5 bases). This CDR3 is built from 15 residues. Germline V gene data show CDR1 as SGHNT and CDR2 as YENEEA. The V end lost 1 base, the J end lost 5 bases, and 14 bases lay between the germline ends. The CDR3 DNA reads TGTGCCAGCAGCTTAGGCCAGGGCAGAGGGACTGAAGCTTTCTTT. Its translation is CASSLGQGRGTEAFF.